These 21 T cell receptor beta chains originate from one sample sequenced in a study of blood T cell repertoires in COVID-19. Profiling relied on immunoSEQ multiplex PCR, and the TCRdb table lists in-frame clones only, not all of them. The sample lists just over 300,000 clones, roughly 90% occurring once. Material: peripheral blood. These receptors originate from a woman in her thirties with COVID-19, enrolled during active disease.

This clone has only one observation. The chain carries TRBV6-4 and TRBJ2-3; TRBD1 aligns across 7 bases. Germline assignment: CDR1 MRHNA and CDR2 SNTAGT. CDR3 length equals 14 residues. Unmatched junction bases numbered 6, after V lost 7 bases and J lost 2 bases. CDR3: CASKWDSNTDTQYF. DNA of the CDR3: TGTGCCAGCAAGTGGGACAGCAACACAGATACGCAGTATTTT.

The chain uses TRBV4-3 and TRBJ1-1, with D hard to call. Germline assignment: CDR1 LGHNA and CDR2 YSLEER. The CDR3 is made up of 15 amino acids. The V gene lost 4 bases and the J gene lost 0 bases, with 12 bases spanning the gap. DNA of the CDR3: TGCGCCAGCAGCCCCACTGCACCGCTGAACACTGAAGCTTTCTTT. It encodes CASSPTAPLNTEAFF.

Here the CDR3 DNA reads TGTGCCAGTAGTAGAGGTGGCAATGAGCAGTTCTTC. Residues: CASSRGGNEQFF. The chain carries TRBV19 and TRBJ2-1; D not resolved. Trimming took 4 bases from V and 6 from J, leaving 7 bases between them. The CDR3 sequence is 12 residues long. Germline V CDR1 and CDR2: LNHDA, SQIVND (reference sequence).

The chain employs TRBV5-6 and TRBJ1-5; D is perhaps TRBD1 (5 bases). The CDR3 totals 14 residues. Germline V gene lookup returns CDR1 SGHDT and CDR2 YYEEEE. The V end lost 0 bases, the J end lost 11 bases, and 15 bases lay between the germline ends. The CDR3 sequence is CASSLAGSSMSQHF. In DNA form, the CDR3 reads TGTGCCAGCAGCTTGGCAGGGTCCAGCATGTCCCAGCATTTT.

J is TRBJ1-1 and V is TRBV5-1; D is possibly TRBD1 (5 bases). This CDR3 is built from 13 residues. Germline lookup yields CDR1 SGHRS and CDR2 YFSETQ. Deletions cut 7 bases from V and 1 base from J, with 11 bases between. The CDR3 DNA follows: TGCGCCAGCTCGGCAGGGAAGAACACTGAAGCTTTCTTT. Encoded protein: CASSAGKNTEAFF.

The chain employs TRBV10-3 and TRBJ2-5; 9 nucleotides agree with TRBD2. Germline loops: CDR1 ENHRY, CDR2 SYGVKD. V dropped 3 bases and J dropped 5; count of bases not matched to a gene: 7. The CDR3 contains 15 residues. CDR3 in amino acids: CAISERAGGLETQYF. The CDR3, as DNA: TGTGCCATCAGTGAACGTGCGGGGGGGCTCGAGACCCAGTACTTC.

The rearrangement uses TRBV7-9 and TRBJ1-4; TRBD1 agrees at 12 bases. This CDR3 region has 15 residues. V shed 5 bases and J 7 bases; nucleotides not matched to a gene: 5. CDR1 is SEHNR and CDR2 is FQNEAQ in the germline V gene (reference sequence). CDR3 sequence: CASSRRDRGLEKLFF. CDR3 DNA: TGTGCCAGCAGCCGCCGGGACAGGGGGCTTGAAAAACTGTTTTTT.

This chain joins TRBV28 and TRBJ2-5; 9 bases are shared with TRBD1. Losses at the gene ends were 4 bases for V and 0 bases for J; bases not matched to a gene: 6. Germline V lookup: CDR1 MDHEN, CDR2 SYDVKM. This CDR3 spans 16 amino acids. Written as DNA, the CDR3 is TGTGCCAGCAGTTCTGGACAGGGGAGGTACCAAGAGACCCAGTACTTC. It encodes CASSSGQGRYQETQYF.

The rearrangement uses TRBV4-1 and TRBJ1-6, with a weak D call TRBD1 (6 bases). This CDR3 comprises 16 residues. Trimming shortened V by 4 bases and J by 10 bases, and 20 bases separated the two germline ends. Per germline, CDR1 MGHRA and CDR2 YSYEKL. The CDR3 loop is CASSPWGAGENSPLHF. Here the CDR3 DNA reads TGCGCCAGCAGCCCCTGGGGAGCAGGGGAAAACTCACCCCTCCACTTT.

The chain employs TRBV4-1 and TRBJ1-4; D might be TRBD1 (5 bases). The CDR3 is made up of 17 amino acids. V lost 0 bases to trimming and J lost 8 bases, with 19 bases between them. CDR1 MGHRA and CDR2 YSYEKL come from the germline V gene. CDR3 in DNA: TGCGCCAGCAGCCAAGATTGGGAAAAGGGGCTGGAGGAAAAACTGTTTTTT. This codes for CASSQDWEKGLEEKLFF.

This clone was recorded once. The chain combines TRBV9 with TRBJ1-2, with 7 bases identical to TRBD1. The CDR3 covers 13 residues. The germline CDR1 and CDR2 sequences are SGDLS and YYNGEE. With 4 bases clipped from V and 7 bases from J, the junction kept 7 bases outside the gene matches. The CDR3 nucleotides read TGTGCCAGCAGCCTTGAGACAGGGTTTGGCTACACCTTC. Its translation: CASSLETGFGYTF.

The gene calls are TRBV5-5 and TRBJ1-5, with 8 positions matching TRBD1. The CDR3 runs to 16 residues. V gave up 3 bases and J gave up 0 bases; unmatched junction bases: 5. Germline assignment: CDR1 SGHKS and CDR2 YYEKEE (reference sequence). The CDR3: CASSYRTGYSNQPQHF. CDR3 nucleotides: TGTGCCAGCAGCTACCGGACAGGGTATAGCAATCAGCCCCAGCATTTT.

This chain uses TRBV2 with TRBJ1-1; D not certain. Trimming took 2 bases from V and 4 from J, leaving 8 bases between them. Germline assignment: CDR1 SNHLY and CDR2 FYNNEI. The CDR3 runs to 13 residues. The CDR3 here is CASSERRLTEAFF. DNA for the CDR3: TGTGCCAGCAGTGAACGCAGGCTCACTGAAGCTTTCTTT.

The chain is built from TRBV10-3 and TRBJ2-7, with a weak D call TRBD2 (5 bases). The CDR3 contains 13 residues. The germline V and J ends were trimmed by 6 bases and 3 bases, with 12 bases remaining between them. Germline CDR1 and CDR2: ENHRY and SYGVKD. The CDR3 loop reads CAISPEADYEQYF. As DNA, the CDR3 is TGTGCCATCAGCCCGGAGGCGGACTACGAGCAGTACTTC.

The DNA for the CDR3 is TGTGCCAGCAACCCGACAGGGGCCCGCACAGATACGCAGTATTTT. Translated, it gives CASNPTGARTDTQYF. The chain employs TRBV6-2 or TRBV6-3 and TRBJ2-3, with 8 positions matching TRBD1. Trimming took 7 bases from V and 1 from J; bases not matched to a gene: 7. CDR1 and CDR2 from the germline V gene are MNHEY and SVGEGT. CDR3 length equals 15 residues.

This clone was counted once. The chain joins TRBV4-3 to TRBJ2-3, with 8 bases identical to TRBD2. The CDR3 runs to 17 residues. The V gene end was trimmed by 3 bases and the J gene end by 6 bases; junction bases not matched to a gene: 14. Germline V lookup: CDR1 LGHNA, CDR2 YSLEER. CDR3 sequence reads: CASSQGVLSGGLDTQYF. The CDR3 DNA follows: TGCGCCAGCAGCCAGGGCGTCTTATCGGGGGGGCTGGATACGCAGTATTTT.

This chain connects TRBV3-1 (or the pseudogene TRBV3-2) to TRBJ2-5; 9 bases fit TRBD2. CDR1 is LGHDT and CDR2 is YNNKEL in the germline V gene (reference sequence). The V and J ends lost 3 bases and 2 bases, in that order; junction bases with no gene match: 10. This CDR3 has 17 residues. The CDR3 sequence: CASSQPIAGAIQETQYF. Written as DNA, the CDR3 is TGTGCCAGCAGCCAGCCTATAGCGGGGGCGATACAAGAGACCCAGTACTTC.

CDR3 residues: CASSYPGGGYTF. The CDR3 nucleotides read TGTGCCAGCAGTTACCCGGGGGGAGGCTACACCTTC. The chain is built from TRBV6-5 and TRBJ1-2, with TRBD1 as a possible D gene (5 bases). The CDR3 has 12 residues. Deletions cut 2 bases from V and 8 bases from J, with 9 bases between. Germline CDR1 MNHEY, CDR2 SVGAGI.

The CDR3 is CASSAFRTEPLYGYTF. CDR3 in DNA: TGCGCCAGCAGCGCTTTCAGGACAGAGCCACTCTATGGCTACACCTTC. This chain links TRBV4-1 with TRBJ1-2, with D possibly being TRBD1 (6 bases). CDR3 length: 16 residues. With 5 bases removed from V and 4 bases from J, the gap between germline ends came to 20 bases. CDR1 MGHRA and CDR2 YSYEKL come from the germline V gene.

The J gene is TRBJ2-1, the V gene TRBV6-6; TRBD2 matches 12 bases. The CDR3 length is 16 residues. With 4 bases clipped from V and 7 bases from J, the junction kept 8 bases outside the gene matches. Germline values: CDR1 MNHNY, CDR2 SVGAGI (reference sequence). The CDR3 nucleotides are TGTGCCAGCAGTTTCCTAGCGGGGGGGCCGGTAAATGAGCAGTTCTTC. It specifies CASSFLAGGPVNEQFF.

V usage is TRBV19 and J usage is TRBJ2-1; 8 positions match TRBD1. The CDR3 sequence is 14 residues long. Germline CDR1 reads LNHDA; CDR2 reads SQIVND (reference sequence). Unmatched junction bases numbered 7, after V lost 4 bases and J lost 8 bases. CDR3 in amino acids: CASSTGTGIHEQFF. CDR3 bases: TGTGCCAGTAGTACCGGGACAGGTATCCATGAGCAGTTCTTC.